Included here is one T cell receptor beta chain sequence, with context. The record originates from a study of blood T cell repertoires in COVID-19. From germline, CDR1 is SEHNR and CDR2 FQNEAQ (reference sequence). CDR3 length equals 13 residues. V gave up 6 bases and J gave up 1 base, with 9 bases separating them. The data were produced by immunoSEQ multiplex PCR, yet TCRdb's version contains in-frame clones alone and is incomplete. Of 120,000 to 150,000 clones detected, roughly 89% appear once; the ten largest clones hold roughly 1%. The V gene is TRBV7-9, the J gene TRBJ1-1; D unresolved. This clonotype was obtained from a woman between 50 and 59 years old with acute or convalescent COVID-19. The sequencing input was peripheral blood. CDR3 in DNA: TGTGCCAGCAGACAAACAGAGAACACTGAAGCTTTCTTT. Protein sequence: CASRQTENTEAFF.